The TCR beta chain under discussion was sequenced for a study of cytomegalovirus exposure and HLA in healthy donors. Study-wide findings and caveats: Among donors in an Asian-associated ancestry cluster, a later analysis reportedly found fewer N-insertions than the roughly 650-donor mean. Some highly shared sequence variants likely arose as a pipeline artifact. Most TCR sequences proved rare, with some public TCRs found in many donors.

Samples came from healthy bone marrow donors. Primers: 60 Vbeta forward and 13 Jbeta reverse. Only in-frame clones appear in the TCRdb table, and some are missing; sequencing was by immunoSEQ multiplex PCR. Of about 110,000 clones listed, about 70% are singletons. This clone came up a few times. No antigen is known for it. The clonotype was recovered from a woman in her 30s in good health and CMV-seronegative. Sequences were obtained from PBMCs.

The CDR3 nucleotides read TGTGCCAGCAGCGGCGGCAGGGGGCAGAACTATGGCTACACCTTC. This translates into CASSGGRGQNYGYTF. The chain combines TRBV9 with TRBJ1-2; TRBD1 agrees at 8 bases. CDR1 is SGDLS, CDR2 YYNGEE, per germline. There are 15 residues in the CDR3. V was pared by 3 bases and J by 2 bases, with 6 bases of the junction left unmatched.